Included here is one T cell receptor (beta chain) sequence, with context. This specimen belongs to a study of blood T cell repertoires in COVID-19. Living in 24 US areas, the participants were between about 18 and 95 years of age. Authors' data handling: Reference gene primers were amplified, and this amplification served to estimate nucleated cell counts. The method was immunoSEQ multiplex PCR; TCRdb's version includes in-frame clones alone and lacks a portion of them. V, J and clone size derive from that table, while D and trimming were established from the DNA sequence. The sample includes around 390,000 clones, around nine tenths seen only once; the top ten take about 10%. The CDR3 is 16 residues long. Trimming cost V 5 bases and J 8 bases; bases outside gene matches: 15. From germline, CDR1 is GTSNPN and CDR2 SVGIG (reference sequence).

The sequenced material came from PBMCs or T cells enriched from blood (not recorded which). The sequence derives from a woman aged 45-65 years who had recovered from COVID-19. V is TRBV30 and J is TRBJ2-3; TRBD2 matches at 11 bases. CDR3 in amino acids: CAWDTGTSGGSVTQYF. In nucleotides, the CDR3 is TGTGCCTGGGACACCGGGACTAGCGGCGGTTCGGTTACGCAGTATTTT.